This TCR beta chain emerged from a study of PD-L1 blockade in urothelial cancer. Noted time point: pretreatment peripheral blood. Overall study findings and caveats: Durable benefit was linked to greater 3-week expansion of tumor-associated blood clones.

CDR1 is MNHNS, CDR2 SASEGT, per germline. The CDR3 is 13 residues long. Germline trimming cut 11 bases from V and 1 base from J; bases unmatched to any gene: 7. Measured with immunoSEQ multiplex PCR; TCRdb has only the in-frame clones, and not every one. In the table there are about 87,000 clones, about four fifths of which are singletons. Notes on this clone: Antigen specificity is unknown.

The chain links TRBV6-1 to TRBJ1-1, with 7 bases lining up with TRBD1. This clonotype was sampled from a man aged 55 to 70 with urothelial cancer. This specimen was PBMCs, taken around atezolizumab (anti-PD-L1) treatment. CDR3 amino acids: CAAEQGRNTEAFF. The CDR3 region has the DNA TGTGCCGCTGAACAGGGGAGGAACACTGAAGCTTTCTTT.